This record looks at one TCR beta chain sequence and its context. Measured with immunoSEQ multiplex PCR; TCRdb has only the in-frame clones, and not every one. The sample consists of 2 million to 2.5 million clones, under 97% of them appearing once. CDR3 size: 16 residues. Germline V CDR1 and CDR2: SGHNT, YYREEE (reference sequence). With 0 bases clipped from V and 5 bases from J, the junction kept 5 bases outside the gene matches. This specimen belongs to a study of shared clonotypes between healthy human individuals. This TCR derives from a man younger than 30 in good health. J is TRBJ2-5 and V is TRBV5-4; 12 bases line up with TRBD2. The sample consisted of naive CD4+ T cells sorted from blood. Subset indicated: CD45RA+ positively selected. DNA for the CDR3: TGTGCCAGCAGCTTGGCTAGCGGGGGGGCTTCGGAGACCCAGTACTTC. Translation gives CASSLASGGASETQYF.